One and the same sample provided the 13 T cell receptor beta chains below, sequenced in a study of T cell repertoires in cytomegalovirus infection. What these receptors recognize is not known. TCRdb re-derived calls from the reads in MiXCR, one entry per CDR3 protein. The sample has some 310,000 distinct CDR3 sequences; 20% to 30% are singletons. The source was cultured PBMCs, collected from culture after CMV antigen stimulation. The receptors were gathered from a human donor in good health (CMV status not recorded). Some clones in this sample may be carry-over from other donors' samples.

The CDR3 region is CASSLVRSIGSSYNEQFF. The CDR3 DNA sequence: TGTGCCAGCAGCTTAGTTAGGTCGATCGGGAGCTCCTACAATGAGCAGTTCTTC. The chain has TRBV7-9 and TRBJ2-1; D perhaps matches TRBD2 (6 bases). The length of the CDR3 is 18 residues. Looked up from germline, CDR1 is SEHNR and CDR2 is FQNEAQ (reference sequence). V dropped 1 base and J dropped 0 bases, with 16 bases sitting between them.

In DNA form, the CDR3 reads TGCAGTGCGGCGGGACAGAAGAACACTGAAGCTTTCTTT. It is translated as CSAAGQKNTEAFF. The rearrangement joins TRBV20-1 to TRBJ1-1; 7 bases are a match to TRBD1. The CDR3 loop spans 13 amino acids. Germline V gives CDR1 DFQATT, CDR2 SNEGSKA (reference sequence). J was trimmed by 1 base and V by 6 bases; bases with no gene match: 5.

V gene TRBV7-9 combines with J gene TRBJ1-1; D gene unclear. The CDR3 has 15 residues. The germline CDR1 and CDR2 sequences are SEHNR and FQNEAQ (reference sequence). Trimming stripped 5 bases from V and 5 bases from J, with 18 bases between. In nucleotides, the CDR3 is TGTGCCAGCAGCCGAAAAGACGGAGAAGGGACTGAAGCTTTCTTT. Its protein is CASSRKDGEGTEAFF.

This clonotype was counted ten times or more. The chain couples TRBV28 to TRBJ2-1; unclear D gene. V was shortened by 3 bases and J by 0 bases, with 9 bases between the two germline ends. This CDR3 has 15 residues. In germline, CDR1 is MDHEN, CDR2 SYDVKM. CDR3 region: CASSFQQFSYNEQFF. The CDR3 region has the DNA TGTGCCAGCAGTTTCCAACAGTTCTCCTACAATGAGCAGTTCTTC.

V is TRBV7-2 and J is TRBJ2-7; 10 nucleotides align to TRBD2. Losses at the gene ends were 0 bases for V and 7 bases for J; bases not matched to a gene: 3. The length of the CDR3 is 14 residues. Germline-derived CDR1 and CDR2 are SGHTA and FQGNSA. The CDR3 spells CASSLARGLAEQYF. DNA of the CDR3: TGTGCCAGCAGCTTAGCGCGGGGACTAGCGGAGCAGTACTTC.

This clonotype was found many times. This sequence joins TRBV7-8 and TRBJ1-1, with 8 nucleotides matching TRBD1. V lost 4 bases to trimming and J lost 7 bases; unmatched junction nucleotides: 5. From germline, CDR1 is SGHVS and CDR2 FQNEAQ. The CDR3 length is 13 residues. CDR3 nucleotide sequence: TGTGCCAGCAGCTCAGGGGGCGCGAGTGAAGCTTTCTTT. The encoded protein is CASSSGGASEAFF. Complete variable domain (other parts from reference TRBV7-8 and TRBJ1-1): GAGVSQSPRYKVAKRGQDVALRCDPISGHVSLFWYQQALGQGPEFLTYFQNEAQLDKSGLPSDRFFAERPEGSVSTLKIQRTQQEDSAVYLCASSSGGASEAFFGQGTRLTVV.

The V and J genes are TRBV9 and TRBJ1-2, with TRBD1 matching 9 bases. Germline V gene sequence: CDR1 SGDLS, CDR2 YYNGEE. The junction had 10 bases not matched to a gene; V was cut back by 0 bases and J by 7 bases. CDR3 size: 16 residues. The CDR3 reads CASSVGVWTGALGYTF. The CDR3 bases are TGTGCCAGCAGCGTAGGTGTCTGGACAGGGGCTCTTGGCTACACCTTC.

CDR3 bases: TGTGCCAGCAGCAAATGGACAGGGGACATTCAGTACTTC. This gives the protein CASSKWTGDIQYF. The chain couples TRBV11-1 to TRBJ2-4, with 9 bases that match TRBD1. Germline trimming cut 5 bases from V and 8 bases from J; bases unmatched to any gene: 4. The CDR3 has 13 residues. The germline CDR1 and CDR2 sequences are SGHAT and FQDESV (reference sequence).

This clonotype was detected a few times. The rearrangement links TRBV7-2 to TRBJ2-2; TRBD2 matches at 7 bases. Germline trimming cut 5 bases from V and 4 bases from J; bases unmatched to any gene: 7. The germline CDR1 and CDR2 sequences are SGHTA and FQGNSA. The CDR3 covers 15 residues. CDR3 sequence: CASSRLASSTGELFF. The CDR3 coding sequence is TGTGCCAGCAGCCGACTAGCAAGCAGCACCGGGGAGCTGTTTTTT.

This chain uses TRBV19 with TRBJ1-2, with a possible D match to TRBD1 (6 bases). This CDR3 has 14 amino acids. Germline CDR1 LNHDA, CDR2 SQIVND (reference sequence). V was shortened by 9 bases and J by 5 bases, with 19 bases between the two germline ends. The CDR3 spells CASQLGGASYGYTF. Here the CDR3 DNA reads TGTGCCAGCCAGCTGGGGGGCGCATCTTATGGCTACACCTTC.

The J gene is TRBJ1-5, the V gene TRBV12-3 or TRBV12-4; D might be TRBD1 (6 bases). Deletions cut 6 bases from V and 7 bases from J, with 16 bases between. The CDR3 length is 14 residues. CDR3 sequence reads: CASSKQGTGQPQHF. The CDR3 nucleotides read TGTGCCAGCAGCAAACAGGGTACGGGCCAGCCCCAGCATTTT.

V and J are TRBV19 and TRBJ1-6; tentatively, D is TRBD1 (5 bases). The germline V gene encodes CDR1 LNHDA and CDR2 SQIVND (reference sequence). V was cut by 6 bases and J by 6 bases, with 12 bases left in between. The CDR3 is 14 residues long. The CDR3 region is CASRPGLINSPLHF. Written as DNA, the CDR3 is TGTGCCAGTAGGCCGGGGCTGATTAATTCACCCCTCCACTTT.

This clonotype was detected ten times or more. V gene TRBV11-2 combines with J gene TRBJ2-3; unclear D gene. Trimming stripped 5 bases from V and 6 bases from J, with 18 bases between. The CDR3 consists of 15 residues. Germline loops: CDR1 SGHAT, CDR2 FQNNGV. This chain's CDR3 is CASSPVGLSRDTQYF. CDR3 bases: TGTGCCAGCAGCCCAGTCGGGCTTTCTCGGGATACGCAGTATTTT.